Following are 26 T cell receptor beta chains from one sample sequenced in a study of identical twins. Via MiXCR, TCRdb re-called the 5' RACE reads, giving one row per CDR3 protein. This table holds around 450,000 distinct CDR3 sequences, over 12% found once. The sample also formed part of further work on yellow fever vaccine responses in identical twins.

Sequencing input: CD4+ T cells sorted from blood. These receptors all stem from a woman aged 18 to 35 in good health.

This clonotype was counted only a few times. This rearrangement joins TRBV11-2 to TRBJ2-2; D tentatively reads TRBD1 or TRBD2 (5 bases each). The CDR3 contains 13 residues. Trimming took 4 bases from V and 10 from J, leaving 13 bases between them. CDR1 is SGHAT and CDR2 is FQNNGV in the germline V gene. The CDR3 DNA sequence: TGTGCCAGCAGCTCGGGACCCCTGACGGAGCTGTTTTTT. The encoded protein is CASSSGPLTELFF.

In this sample, this clonotype turned up a few times. The V and J genes are TRBV5-1 and TRBJ2-5; 7 positions agree with TRBD2. With V trimmed by 7 bases and J by 4 bases, 13 bases remained unmatched. The CDR3 loop spans 15 amino acids. CDR1 and CDR2 from the germline V gene are SGHRS and YFSETQ. In DNA, the CDR3 is TGCGCCAGCTCCCATCTGGAAACTAGCGCAGAGACCCAGTACTTC. Protein: CASSHLETSAETQYF.

This chain's CDR3 is CASTLSSGRVNTGELFF. DNA for the CDR3: TGCGCCAGCACACTGAGCAGCGGGAGGGTGAACACCGGGGAGCTGTTTTTT. V usage is TRBV5-1 and J usage is TRBJ2-2; 10 bases match TRBD2. The CDR3 totals 17 residues. The ends lost 6 bases at V and 1 base at J; junction bases unmatched: 9. Germline values: CDR1 SGHRS, CDR2 YFSETQ.

This clonotype was observed at least ten times. The chain employs TRBV15 and TRBJ1-2; D is unresolved. The CDR3 has 12 residues. V dropped 0 bases and J dropped 3 bases, with 2 bases sitting between them. From germline, CDR1 is LNHNV and CDR2 YYDKDF (reference sequence). CDR3 in amino acids: CATSRDDYGYTF. The CDR3 DNA reads as TGTGCCACCAGCAGAGACGACTATGGCTACACCTTC.

This clonotype has at least ten counts. The chain has TRBV4-1 and TRBJ2-7, with TRBD1 identical over 8 bases. This CDR3 has 14 residues. CDR1 and CDR2 (germline): MGHRA, YSYEKL. With 1 base clipped from V and 5 bases from J, the junction kept 4 bases outside the gene matches. The chain's CDR3 is CASSQGQGTNEQYF. CDR3 bases: TGCGCCAGCAGCCAAGGACAGGGGACGAACGAGCAGTACTTC.

The chain carries TRBV4-3 and TRBJ2-1, with D possibly matching TRBD1 (5 bases). The CDR3 is 12 amino acids. The V end lost 1 base, the J end lost 11 bases, and 9 bases lay between the germline ends. Germline values: CDR1 LGHNA, CDR2 YSLEER. The CDR3 reads CASSQVVDKQFF. In nucleotides, the CDR3 is TGCGCCAGCAGCCAAGTGGTGGACAAGCAGTTCTTC.

A few counts support this clonotype. The chain combines TRBV2 with TRBJ2-2; D gene unclear. Germline-derived CDR1 and CDR2 are SNHLY and FYNNEI. The CDR3 is 15 residues long. V lost 4 bases and J lost 0, with 9 bases in between. This chain's CDR3 is CASSVGSSNTGELFF. CDR3 in DNA: TGTGCCAGCAGTGTGGGCAGCTCGAACACCGGGGAGCTGTTTTTT.

This clonotype showed up many times. The V gene is TRBV12-3 or TRBV12-4, the J gene TRBJ2-7, with a tentative D call TRBD2 (6 bases). Trimming shortened V by 6 bases and J by 3 bases, and 12 bases separated the two germline ends. The CDR3 sequence is 13 residues long. CDR3 region: CASRSSGVYEQYF. The DNA for the CDR3 is TGTGCCAGCAGGTCCTCGGGAGTCTACGAGCAGTACTTC.

The sample holds a few counts of this clonotype. V gene TRBV6-1 combines with J gene TRBJ2-1, with D perhaps matching TRBD1 (5 bases). The V gene lost 6 bases and the J gene lost 5 bases, with 17 bases spanning the gap. This CDR3 comprises 15 residues. CDR1 is MNHNS and CDR2 is SASEGT in the germline V gene. In nucleotides, the CDR3 is TGTGCCAGCAGCAAATCCGGACACAAGGACAATGAGCAGTTCTTC. Translation gives CASSKSGHKDNEQFF.

The chain has TRBV7-9 and TRBJ1-1, with a possible D match to TRBD1 (6 bases). V lost 6 bases to trimming and J lost 7 bases, with 18 bases between them. CDR1 and CDR2 (germline): SEHNR, FQNEAQ (reference sequence). The CDR3 has 14 amino acids. The CDR3 sequence is CASRMGVGTNEAFF. The CDR3 nucleotides are TGTGCCAGCAGGATGGGAGTGGGGACAAATGAAGCTTTCTTT.

This clonotype was counted ten times or more. For the CDR3, the DNA is TGTGCCAGCAGCACTACAGGTATCCATGAGCAGTTCTTC. Its translation is CASSTTGIHEQFF. The chain carries TRBV11-2 and TRBJ2-1, with a weak D call TRBD1 (5 bases). V dropped 5 bases and J dropped 8 bases, with 13 bases sitting between them. Germline V gene lookup returns CDR1 SGHAT and CDR2 FQNNGV. This CDR3 contains 13 residues.

This clonotype came up a few times. The rearrangement links TRBV5-1 to TRBJ1-1; a possible D gene is TRBD1 (5 bases). V lost 4 bases, J lost 6 bases, and 16 bases lay in between. From germline, CDR1 is SGHRS and CDR2 YFSETQ. The CDR3 runs 14 residues. The CDR3 nucleotides are TGCGCCAGCAGCCAGAGGGTCGGCAGGGCTGAAGCTTTCTTT. It encodes CASSQRVGRAEAFF.

This clonotype was seen a handful of times. The chain combines TRBV20-1 with TRBJ2-7, with 7 bases that match TRBD1. The CDR3 contains 16 residues. The V gene end was trimmed by 3 bases and the J gene end by 2 bases; junction bases not matched to a gene: 13. The germline gives CDR1 DFQATT, CDR2 SNEGSKA (reference sequence). In nucleotides, the CDR3 is TGCAGTGCTAGGCCCCTCTTAGACAGGGACCCCTACGAGCAGTACTTC. This translates into CSARPLLDRDPYEQYF.

V gene TRBV20-1 combines with J gene TRBJ2-1; the match to TRBD2 covers 11 bases. Trimming cost V 2 bases and J 7 bases; bases outside gene matches: 4. The CDR3 loop spans 14 amino acids. From germline, CDR1 is DFQATT and CDR2 SNEGSKA (reference sequence). The CDR3 sequence: CSARSTSGTNEQFF. The CDR3 region has the DNA TGCAGTGCTAGATCGACTAGCGGGACGAATGAGCAGTTCTTC.

J is TRBJ2-3 and V is TRBV12-3 or TRBV12-4; 13 bases are a match to TRBD2. The CDR3 is made up of 18 amino acids. J was trimmed by 4 bases and V by 5 bases; bases with no gene match: 12. The CDR3, as DNA: TGTGCCAGCAGTACCCGACTAGCGGGAGGCGTAGGGGCAGATACGCAGTATTTT. Its protein product is CASSTRLAGGVGADTQYF.

This clonotype appeared a few times. The chain uses TRBV2 and TRBJ2-3, with a weak D call TRBD2 (6 bases). The CDR3 has 14 amino acids. Trimming took 6 bases from V and 2 from J, leaving 12 bases between them. The germline V gene encodes CDR1 SNHLY and CDR2 FYNNEI. Written as DNA, the CDR3 is TGTGCCAGCAGGATTACTAGCAACACAGATACGCAGTATTTT. Protein: CASRITSNTDTQYF. Full variable domain (remainder filled in from reference TRBV2 and TRBJ2-3): EPEVTQTPSHQVTQMGQEVILRCVPISNHLYFYWYRQILGQKVEFLVSFYNNEISEKSEIFDDQFSVERPDGSNFTLKIRSTKLEDSAMYFCASRITSNTDTQYFGPGTRLTVL.

In this sample, this clonotype turned up a few times. The chain uses TRBV9 and TRBJ2-1; D is unresolved. In germline, CDR1 is SGDLS, CDR2 YYNGEE. The CDR3 is 15 amino acids. V lost 0 bases and J 1 base, leaving 8 bases between the germline ends. DNA for the CDR3: TGTGCCAGCAGCGTAGATCCTAGTTCCTACAATGAGCAGTTCTTC. Its protein product is CASSVDPSSYNEQFF.

In the case of this clonotype: Just one base apart from a much larger clone, this may be a read error. The rearrangement uses TRBV24-1 and TRBJ2-5, with D maybe TRBD2 (7 bases). The germline gives CDR1 KGHDR, CDR2 SFDVKD. The length of the CDR3 is 15 residues. The CDR3 region has the DNA TGTGCCACCGGTGATTCAGGGGAGGGCGAAGAGACCCAGTACTTC. Encoded protein: CATGDSGEGEETQYF.

This sequence joins TRBV20-1 and TRBJ2-3; unclear D gene. Germline assignment: CDR1 DFQATT and CDR2 SNEGSKA (reference sequence). The CDR3 spans 11 residues. The ends were cut back, 5 bases at V and 2 bases at J, with 5 bases in the middle. CDR3 protein: CSAPNTDTQYF. In nucleotides, the CDR3 is TGCAGTGCTCCCAACACAGATACGCAGTATTTT.

V usage is TRBV28 and J usage is TRBJ2-7; D gene unclear. V lost 5 bases to trimming and J lost 3 bases, with 17 bases between them. Germline V gives CDR1 MDHEN, CDR2 SYDVKM. The CDR3 runs to 15 residues. CDR3: CASSTTSGLVYEQYF. The CDR3 DNA reads TGTGCCAGCAGTACGACCAGTGGGCTCGTCTACGAGCAGTACTTC. Full variable domain (missing parts from reference TRBV28 and TRBJ2-7): DVKVTQSSRYLVKRTGEKVFLECVQDMDHENMFWYRQDPGLGLRLIYFSYDVKMKEKGDIPEGYSVSREKKERFSLILESASTNQTSMYLCASSTTSGLVYEQYFGPGTRLTVT.

This clonotype was seen at least ten times. The chain has TRBV4-2 and TRBJ2-2, with 7 nucleotides matching TRBD1. Unmatched junction bases numbered 8, after V lost 3 bases and J lost 7 bases. Germline V lookup: CDR1 LGHNA, CDR2 YNFKEQ. This CDR3 spans 15 amino acids. The DNA for the CDR3 is TGTGCCAGCAGCCAGGTCACAGGGGTTAGCGGGGAGCTGTTTTTT. It specifies CASSQVTGVSGELFF.

This chain uses TRBV11-2 with TRBJ2-5, with 8 bases that match TRBD1. Looked up from germline, CDR1 is SGHAT and CDR2 is FQNNGV. The CDR3 is made up of 15 amino acids. The V gene end was trimmed by 1 base and the J gene end by 4 bases; junction bases not matched to a gene: 5. The CDR3 nucleotides are TGTGCCAGCAGCTTAGGAGACAGGGGTGCAGAGACCCAGTACTTC. This encodes CASSLGDRGAETQYF.

The sample holds many counts of this clonotype. The chain joins TRBV11-2 to TRBJ2-4; TRBD1 agrees at 8 bases. Germline-derived CDR1 and CDR2 are SGHAT and FQNNGV. Trimming took 5 bases from V and 9 from J; bases not matched to a gene: 12. The CDR3 is 15 amino acids. The CDR3 here is CASSPQTGALGIQYF. The CDR3 DNA is TGTGCCAGCAGCCCACAGACAGGGGCCCTTGGCATTCAGTACTTC. Full variable domain (missing parts from reference TRBV11-2 and TRBJ2-4): EAGVAQSPRYKIIEKRQSVAFWCNPISGHATLYWYQQILGQGPKLLIQFQNNGVVDDSQLPKDRFSAERLKGVDSTLKIQPAKLEDSAVYLCASSPQTGALGIQYFGAGTRLSVL.

The chain combines TRBV12-3 or TRBV12-4 with TRBJ2-3; a possible D gene is TRBD2 (6 bases). The CDR3 loop spans 14 amino acids. V shed 5 bases and J shed 2 bases, with 11 bases lying between them. CDR3 nucleotide sequence: TGTGCCAGCAGTACCCGGGGGTTCACAGATACGCAGTATTTT. Amino acids: CASSTRGFTDTQYF.

The chain has TRBV28 and TRBJ2-7; 9 nucleotides match TRBD1. Germline V gene sequence: CDR1 MDHEN, CDR2 SYDVKM. J lost 6 bases, V lost 3 bases, and 9 bases had no gene match. This CDR3 is built from 15 residues. In nucleotides, the CDR3 is TGTGCCAGCAGTTTGGTTACAGGGGGCAAAGGCGAGCAGTACTTC. The encoded protein is CASSLVTGGKGEQYF.

This chain connects TRBV28 to TRBJ2-3; a possible D gene is TRBD1 (5 bases). The germline V and J ends were trimmed by 3 bases and 0 bases, with 13 bases remaining between them. The germline CDR1 and CDR2 sequences are MDHEN and SYDVKM. CDR3 length: 16 residues. The CDR3 is CASSLIGVPSTDTQYF. The CDR3 DNA sequence: TGTGCCAGCAGTTTGATAGGGGTCCCTAGCACAGATACGCAGTATTTT.